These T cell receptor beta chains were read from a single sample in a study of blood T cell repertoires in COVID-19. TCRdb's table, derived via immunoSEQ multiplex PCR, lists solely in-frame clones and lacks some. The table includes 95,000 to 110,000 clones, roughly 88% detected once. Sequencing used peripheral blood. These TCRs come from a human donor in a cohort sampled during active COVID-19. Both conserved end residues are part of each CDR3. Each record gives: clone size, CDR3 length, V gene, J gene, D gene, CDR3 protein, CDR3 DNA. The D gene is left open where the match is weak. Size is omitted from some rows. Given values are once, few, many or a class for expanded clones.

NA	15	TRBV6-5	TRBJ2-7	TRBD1	CASSYDRDLIYEQYF	TGTGCCAGCAGTTACGACAGGGATCTTATTTACGAGCAGTACTTC
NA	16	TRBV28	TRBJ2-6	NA	CASSSQVSSGANVLTF	TGTGCCAGCTCTTCACAGGTCTCCTCGGGGGCCAACGTCCTGACTTTC
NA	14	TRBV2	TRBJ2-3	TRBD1	CASSRDRATDTQYF	TGTGCCAGCAGTCGGGACAGGGCCACAGATACGCAGTATTTT
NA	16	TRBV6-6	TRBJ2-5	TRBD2	CASSYGTSGGEGTQYF	TGTGCCAGCAGTTACGGGACTAGCGGGGGCGAAGGGACCCAGTACTTC
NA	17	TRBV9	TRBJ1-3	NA	CASSPSSQGSSGNTIYF	TGTGCCAGCAGCCCTAGTAGTCAGGGATCCTCTGGAAACACCATATATTTT
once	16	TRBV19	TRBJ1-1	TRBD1	CASSIDSTGVGTEAFF	TGTGCCAGTAGTATAGATTCGACAGGGGTAGGCACTGAAGCTTTCTTT
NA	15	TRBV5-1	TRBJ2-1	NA	CASNSGPSSYNEQFF	TGCGCCAGCAATAGCGGCCCTAGCTCCTACAATGAGCAGTTCTTC
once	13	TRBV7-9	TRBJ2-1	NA	CASSPSGDNEQFF	TGTGCCAGCAGCCCAAGCGGAGACAATGAGCAGTTCTTC
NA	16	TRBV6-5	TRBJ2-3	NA	CASSYSSRGGTDTQYF	TGTGCCAGCAGTTACTCGAGCAGGGGAGGCACAGATACGCAGTATTTT
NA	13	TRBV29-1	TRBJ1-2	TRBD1	CSVVGTGNYGYTF	TGCAGCGTTGTGGGGACAGGGAACTATGGCTACACCTTC
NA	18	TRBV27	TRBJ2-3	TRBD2	CASRRGGLAGGPGDTQYF	TGTGCCAGCAGAAGAGGTGGATTGGCGGGAGGGCCCGGAGATACGCAGTATTTT
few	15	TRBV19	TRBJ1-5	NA	CASSAQRLSNQPQHF	TGTGCCAGTAGCGCGCAGAGACTTAGCAATCAGCCCCAGCATTTT
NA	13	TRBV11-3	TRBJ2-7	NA	CASSSTPSGSQYF	TGTGCCAGCAGCTCCACACCTTCAGGGTCGCAGTACTTC
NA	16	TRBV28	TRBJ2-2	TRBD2	CASSLGTGGYTGELFF	TGTGCCAGCAGCCTGGGGACGGGAGGGTACACCGGGGAGCTGTTTTTT
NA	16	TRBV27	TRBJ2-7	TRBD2	CASSPSAGGRSYEQYF	TGTGCCAGCAGTCCCTCAGCGGGAGGGCGATCCTACGAGCAGTACTTC
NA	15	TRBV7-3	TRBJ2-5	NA	CASSSSIAGRETQYF	TGTGCCAGCAGCTCTTCGATTGCGGGGAGAGAGACCCAGTACTTC
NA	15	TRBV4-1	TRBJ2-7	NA	CASSSTGGLSYEQYF	TGCGCCAGCAGCTCAACAGGGGGACTATCCTACGAGCAGTACTTC